The source of this T cell receptor beta chain is a study of cytomegalovirus exposure and HLA in healthy donors. Data came from immunoSEQ multiplex PCR; TCRdb stores just in-frame clones and leaves some out. This sample has around 170,000 clones; 85% occur once, and the top ten carry about 17%. This clone has a handful of counts. Germline CDR1 is MNHEY and CDR2 is SVGAGI. Deletions cut 4 bases from V and 8 bases from J, with 6 bases between. The CDR3 has 11 amino acids. Sequencing input: PBMCs. The chain joins TRBV6-5 to TRBJ2-1; no clear D. The origin of this receptor is a man between 18 and 35 years old in good health and CMV-seropositive. The CDR3 region has the DNA TGTGCCAGCAGTTCCCCGTATGAGCAGTTCTTC. This codes for CASSSPYEQFF.